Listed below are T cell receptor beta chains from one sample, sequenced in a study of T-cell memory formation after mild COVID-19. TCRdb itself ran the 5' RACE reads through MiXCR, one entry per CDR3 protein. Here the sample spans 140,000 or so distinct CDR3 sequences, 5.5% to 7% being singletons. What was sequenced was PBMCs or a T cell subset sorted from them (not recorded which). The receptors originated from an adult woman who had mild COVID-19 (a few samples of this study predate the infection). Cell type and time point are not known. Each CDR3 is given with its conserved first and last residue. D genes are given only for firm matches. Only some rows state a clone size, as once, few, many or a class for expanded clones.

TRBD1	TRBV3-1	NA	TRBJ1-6	TGTGCCAGCAGACAAACAGGGGCGGGCTCACCCCTCCACTTT	CASRQTGAGSPLHF
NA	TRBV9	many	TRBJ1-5	TGTGCCAGCAGCCCCCGACCCGAAACTTCCCCCCAGCATTTT	CASSPRPETSPQHF
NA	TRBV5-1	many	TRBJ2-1	TGCGCCAGCAGCACCGAAGGCTACAATGAGCAGTTCTTC	CASSTEGYNEQFF
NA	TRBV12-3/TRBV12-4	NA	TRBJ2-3	TGTGCCAGCGCATCCCTGGATACGCAGTATTTT	CASASLDTQYF
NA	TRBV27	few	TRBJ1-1	TGTGCCAGCAGTTCGAGCCCTTACTCCATGAACACTGAAGCTTTCTTT	CASSSSPYSMNTEAFF
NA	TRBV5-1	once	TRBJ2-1	TGCGCCAGCAGCTCCGCGGGGGCCAACAATGAGCAGTTCTTC	CASSSAGANNEQFF
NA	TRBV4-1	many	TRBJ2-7	TGCGCCAGCAGCCAAGGCGGCCGAAACCCCTACGAGCAGTACTTC	CASSQGGRNPYEQYF
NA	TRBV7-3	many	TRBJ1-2	TGTGCCAGCAGCGAGGGGCCCGACTATGGCTACACCTTC	CASSEGPDYGYTF
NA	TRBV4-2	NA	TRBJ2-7	TGTGCCAGCAGCCAAGAGGGCGAAAGGGCTCACCGCTCCTACGAGCAGTACTTC	CASSQEGERAHRSYEQYF
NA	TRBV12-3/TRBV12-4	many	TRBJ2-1	TGTGCCAGCAGCTTTCAGCACTCTGGCAATGAGCAGTTCTTC	CASSFQHSGNEQFF
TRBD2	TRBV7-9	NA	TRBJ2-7	TGTGCCAGCAGCTTGGGACTAGCGGGACCCTACGAGCAGTACTTC	CASSLGLAGPYEQYF
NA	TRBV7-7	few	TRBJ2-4	TGTGCCAGCAGCTTATGGGATCACCTAGCCAAAAACATTCAGTACTTC	CASSLWDHLAKNIQYF
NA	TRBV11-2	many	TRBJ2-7	TGTGCCAGCAGCTTAGGCAGAACACTCTACGAGCAGTACTTC	CASSLGRTLYEQYF
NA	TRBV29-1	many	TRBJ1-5	TGCAGCGTTGTGCAGGGCGGAAATCAGCCCCAGCATTTT	CSVVQGGNQPQHF
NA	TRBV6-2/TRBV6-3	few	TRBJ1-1	TGTGCCAGCATCGAAGCAGGGGCCATGAACACTGAAGCTTTCTTT	CASIEAGAMNTEAFF
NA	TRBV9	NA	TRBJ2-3	TGTGCCAGCAGCGCCTCATCAAGTGTTGATACGCAGTATTTT	CASSASSSVDTQYF
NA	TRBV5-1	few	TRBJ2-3	TGCGCCAGCAGCTCCGGCGGGCCCCTGGGAGATACGCAGTATTTT	CASSSGGPLGDTQYF
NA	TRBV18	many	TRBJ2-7	TGTGCCAGCTCACCACCGCAGCGGAATTCCTACGAGCAGTACTTC	CASSPPQRNSYEQYF
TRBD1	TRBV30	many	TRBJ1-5	TGTGCCTGGACGAGGACAGGGGGACAGCCCCAGCATTTT	CAWTRTGGQPQHF
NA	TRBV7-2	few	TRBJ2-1	TGTGCCAGCAGCTTATTCAGTCTAGGTGAGCAGTTCTTC	CASSLFSLGEQFF
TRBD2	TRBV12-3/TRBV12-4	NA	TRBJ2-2	TGTGCCAGCAGTTGGACTAGGAGGAACACCGGGGAGCTGTTTTTT	CASSWTRRNTGELFF
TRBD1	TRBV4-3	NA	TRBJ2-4	TGCGCCAGCAGCCAAGTAGTGGGGACAGCAAAAAACATTCAGTACTTC	CASSQVVGTAKNIQYF
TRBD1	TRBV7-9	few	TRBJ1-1	TGTGCCAGCAGCTTCTGGAAGGGGGCTATGAACACTGAAGCTTTCTTT	CASSFWKGAMNTEAFF
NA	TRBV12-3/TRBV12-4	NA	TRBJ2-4	TGTGCCAGCAGTTTAGCGGTTTTAGCCAAAAACATTCAGTACTTC	CASSLAVLAKNIQYF
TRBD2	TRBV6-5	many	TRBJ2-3	TGTGCCAGCAGTTACTCGAGAAGTAGGACTAGCGGTGTCTATACGCAGTATTTT	CASSYSRSRTSGVYTQYF
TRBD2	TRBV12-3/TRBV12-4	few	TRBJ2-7	TGTGCCAGCAGTTTACTAGCGGGGACCGTTGACGAGCAGTACTTC	CASSLLAGTVDEQYF
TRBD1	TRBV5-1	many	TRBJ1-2	TGCGCCAGCAGCCCGGGGGACAGGAAGACCTATGGCTACACCTTC	CASSPGDRKTYGYTF
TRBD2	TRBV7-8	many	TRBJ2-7	TGTGCCAGCAGCTTAAGAATCCTAGCGGGAAAGTCCTACGAGCAGTACTTC	CASSLRILAGKSYEQYF